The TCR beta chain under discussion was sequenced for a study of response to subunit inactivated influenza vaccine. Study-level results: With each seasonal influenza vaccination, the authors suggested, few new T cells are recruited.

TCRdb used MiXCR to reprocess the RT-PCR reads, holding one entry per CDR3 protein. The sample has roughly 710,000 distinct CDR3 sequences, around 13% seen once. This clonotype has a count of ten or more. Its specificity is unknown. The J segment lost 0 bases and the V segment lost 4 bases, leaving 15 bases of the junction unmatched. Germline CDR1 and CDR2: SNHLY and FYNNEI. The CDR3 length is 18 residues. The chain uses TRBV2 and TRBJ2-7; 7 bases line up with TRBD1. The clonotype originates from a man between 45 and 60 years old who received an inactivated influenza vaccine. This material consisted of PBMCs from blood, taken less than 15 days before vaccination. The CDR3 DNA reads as TGTGCCAGCAGTGGGCCTATTGGGACAGATTCCTTCTCCTACGAGCAGTACTTC. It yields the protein CASSGPIGTDSFSYEQYF.